The 13 T cell receptor beta chains presented below share a single source sample, sequenced in a study of lymphopenia after photon versus proton radiotherapy. The protocol was immunoSEQ multiplex PCR, while the TCRdb copy is restricted to in-frame clones and leaves out a portion. The sample contains about 37,000 clones, more than 70% of which appear only once. The input for sequencing was peripheral blood, taken from a patient treated with photon-based radiotherapy. Every receptor here comes from a man aged 45-65 years with gastric cancer.

The chain recombines TRBV7-9 with TRBJ1-3; D is uncertain. V was clipped by 0 bases and J by 11 bases, with 11 bases between them. The CDR3 length is 13 residues. The V gene's germline CDR1 is SEHNR and CDR2 FQNEAQ (reference sequence). The CDR3 sequence: CASSLAWANAIYF. CDR3 DNA: TGTGCCAGCAGCTTAGCGTGGGCTAACGCCATATATTTT.

Here the CDR3 DNA reads TGCGCCAGCAGCCAAGAACCGGGACTAGCATTTGGAAACATTCAGTACTTC. Protein: CASSQEPGLAFGNIQYF. The rearrangement joins TRBV4-1 to TRBJ2-4; 9 positions match TRBD2. Looked up from germline, CDR1 is MGHRA and CDR2 is YSYEKL. This CDR3 comprises 17 residues. V lost 0 bases, J lost 6 bases, and 9 bases stayed unmatched.

The chain joins TRBV25-1 to TRBJ2-5; no definite D call. Germline V gene sequence: CDR1 MGHDK, CDR2 SYGVNS. CDR3 length: 18 residues. Trimming stripped 2 bases from V and 2 bases from J, with 21 bases between. The CDR3 here is CASSEAFSEPQPQETQYF. The CDR3 nucleotides are TGTGCCAGCAGTGAAGCCTTTTCGGAACCGCAGCCTCAAGAGACCCAGTACTTC.

This chain connects TRBV9 to TRBJ2-2; the D gene is possibly TRBD1 (5 bases). Germline-derived CDR1 and CDR2 are SGDLS and YYNGEE. The V and J ends lost 0 bases and 0 bases respectively, with 9 bases between them. The CDR3 sequence is 16 residues long. CDR3 amino acids: CASSVGRQPNTGELFF. In nucleotides, the CDR3 is TGTGCCAGCAGCGTAGGACGACAGCCGAACACCGGGGAGCTGTTTTTT.

The rearrangement joins TRBV9 to TRBJ2-2; TRBD1 might be the D (6 bases). The V gene lost 4 bases and the J gene lost 5 bases, with 12 bases spanning the gap. The germline CDR1 and CDR2 sequences are SGDLS and YYNGEE. The CDR3 is 14 residues long. The CDR3 reads CASSFEGGTGELFF. The CDR3 nucleotides read TGTGCCAGCAGCTTCGAAGGGGGAACCGGGGAGCTGTTTTTT.

J is TRBJ2-1 and V is TRBV4-2; 10 nucleotides align to TRBD1. Trimming cost V 4 bases and J 3 bases; bases outside gene matches: 9. The CDR3 consists of 17 residues. Germline CDR1 is LGHNA and CDR2 is YNFKEQ. The DNA for the CDR3 is TGTGCCAGCAGCCTAGAATTGACAGGGGGCTTCTACAATGAGCAGTTCTTC. As protein: CASSLELTGGFYNEQFF.

This chain connects TRBV15 to TRBJ1-6, with D possibly matching TRBD1 (5 bases). The CDR3 has 16 residues. The ends were cut back, 5 bases at V and 10 bases at J, with 21 bases in the middle. Looked up from germline, CDR1 is LNHNV and CDR2 is YYDKDF (reference sequence). The CDR3 nucleotides are TGTGCCACCAGCTTGATCACGGGACGGGGAATATCACCCCTCCACTTT. The encoded protein is CATSLITGRGISPLHF. The variable domain in full, completed from reference TRBV15 and TRBJ1-6, reads DAMVIQNPRYQVTQFGKPVTLSCSQTLNHNVMYWYQQKSSQAPKLLFHYYDKDFNNEADTPDNFQSRRPNTSFCFLDIRSPGLGDTAMYLCATSLITGRGISPLHFGNGTRLTVT.

The chain carries TRBV27 and TRBJ1-4; D not resolved. CDR1 MNHEY and CDR2 SMNVEV come from the germline V gene (reference sequence). Trimming stripped 5 bases from V and 8 bases from J, with 18 bases between. CDR3 length equals 15 residues. The DNA for the CDR3 is TGTGCCAGCAGTCCCTGGGGAGGGAATAAGGAAAAACTGTTTTTT. It codes for CASSPWGGNKEKLFF.

The gene calls are TRBV6-1 and TRBJ2-7; 9 nucleotides match TRBD1. The CDR3 consists of 14 residues. CDR1 is MNHNS, CDR2 SASEGT, per germline. The V segment lost 6 bases and the J segment 0 bases; nucleotides outside the gene matches: 3. CDR3 residues: CASRGTGPSYEQYF. The CDR3 DNA reads TGTGCCAGCAGGGGGACAGGGCCCTCCTACGAGCAGTACTTC.

This chain joins TRBV7-2 and TRBJ1-2, with a tentative D call TRBD1 (6 bases). This CDR3 spans 14 amino acids. V lost 5 bases, J lost 0 bases, and 10 bases lay in between. From germline, CDR1 is SGHTA and CDR2 FQGNSA. The CDR3 DNA reads as TGTGCCAGCAGCCTGGACAGAGCTAACTATGGCTACACCTTC. Translated: CASSLDRANYGYTF.

The rearrangement uses TRBV7-9 and TRBJ2-3; 7 nucleotides line up with TRBD1. The CDR3 runs to 17 residues. Trimming at V came to 1 base and at J to 9 bases, leaving 16 bases not matched to a gene. Looked up from germline, CDR1 is SEHNR and CDR2 is FQNEAQ (reference sequence). In DNA form, the CDR3 reads TGTGCCAGCAGCTTAGTAGGGGGCTCGCGGCACGGTGTCACGCAGTATTTT. Its protein is CASSLVGGSRHGVTQYF.

This clone was counted only a few times. This chain uses TRBV9 with TRBJ2-1; 7 bases align to TRBD2. The germline V gene encodes CDR1 SGDLS and CDR2 YYNGEE. J gave up 3 bases and V 6 bases, and 6 bases lay outside the gene matches. The CDR3 contains 14 residues. In DNA form, the CDR3 reads TGTGCCAGCAACCCGAGCGGGAACTACAATGAGCAGTTCTTC. This sequence encodes CASNPSGNYNEQFF.

This chain links TRBV30 with TRBJ1-1; D ambiguous. The CDR3 contains 12 residues. CDR1 and CDR2 (germline): GTSNPN, SVGIG (reference sequence). V lost 1 base, J lost 2 bases, and 5 bases lay in between. The CDR3 sequence is CAWSDFNTEAFF. CDR3 in DNA: TGTGCCTGGAGTGACTTCAACACTGAAGCTTTCTTT.